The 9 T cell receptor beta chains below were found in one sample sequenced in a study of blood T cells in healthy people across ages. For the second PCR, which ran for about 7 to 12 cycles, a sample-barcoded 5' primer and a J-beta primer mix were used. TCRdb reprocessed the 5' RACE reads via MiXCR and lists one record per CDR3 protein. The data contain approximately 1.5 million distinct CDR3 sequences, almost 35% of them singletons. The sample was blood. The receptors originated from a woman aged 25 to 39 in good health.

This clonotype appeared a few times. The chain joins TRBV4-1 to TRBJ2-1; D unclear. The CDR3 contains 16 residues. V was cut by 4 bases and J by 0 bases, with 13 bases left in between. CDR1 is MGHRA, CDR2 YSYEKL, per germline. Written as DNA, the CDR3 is TGCGCCAGCAGCCTGGGAAAATTAAGCTCCTACAATGAGCAGTTCTTC. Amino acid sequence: CASSLGKLSSYNEQFF.

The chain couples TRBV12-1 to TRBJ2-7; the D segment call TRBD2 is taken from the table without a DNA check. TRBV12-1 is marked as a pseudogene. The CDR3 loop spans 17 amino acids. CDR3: CASSAAPPGLVRYEQYF. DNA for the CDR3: TGTGCCAGCAGCGCTGCCCCTCCGGGACTGGTACGCTACGAGCAGTACTTC.

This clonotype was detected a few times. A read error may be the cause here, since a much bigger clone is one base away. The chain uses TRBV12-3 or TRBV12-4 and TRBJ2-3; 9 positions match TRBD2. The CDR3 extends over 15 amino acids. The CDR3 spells CASMYGGGVTDMQYF. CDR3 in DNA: TGTGCCAGCATGTACGGCGGGGGGGTAACAGATATGCAGTATTTT.

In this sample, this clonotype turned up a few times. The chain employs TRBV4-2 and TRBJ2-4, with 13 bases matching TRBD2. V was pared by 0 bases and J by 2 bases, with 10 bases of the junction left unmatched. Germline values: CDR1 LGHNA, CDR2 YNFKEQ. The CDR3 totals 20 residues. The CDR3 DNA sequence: TGTGCCAGCAGCCAAGAGCCTAGCGGGGGACTAGCGGGGACCAAAAACATTCAGTACTTC. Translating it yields CASSQEPSGGLAGTKNIQYF.

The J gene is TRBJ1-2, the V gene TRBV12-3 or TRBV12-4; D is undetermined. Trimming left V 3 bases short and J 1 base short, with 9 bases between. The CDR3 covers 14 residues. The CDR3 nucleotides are TGTGCCAGCAGTTTGATAGGCTATAACTATGGCTACACCTTC. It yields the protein CASSLIGYNYGYTF.

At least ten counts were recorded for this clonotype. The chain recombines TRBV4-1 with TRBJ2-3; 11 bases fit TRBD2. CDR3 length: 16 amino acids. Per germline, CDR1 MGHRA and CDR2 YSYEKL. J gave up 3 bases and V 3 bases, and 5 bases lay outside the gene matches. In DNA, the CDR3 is TGCGCCAGCAGCCATGAACTAGCGGGGGCTACAGATACGCAGTATTTT. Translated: CASSHELAGATDTQYF.

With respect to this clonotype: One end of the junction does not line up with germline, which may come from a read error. CDR3 in amino acids: CANSQGRVAYEQYF. The CDR3 nucleotides read TGCGCCAACAGCCAAGGCCGAGTTGCCTACGAGCAGTACTTC. The V call is TRBV4-1, the J call TRBJ2-7; no clear D gene. Germline-derived CDR1 and CDR2 are MGHRA and YSYEKL. There are 14 residues in the CDR3.

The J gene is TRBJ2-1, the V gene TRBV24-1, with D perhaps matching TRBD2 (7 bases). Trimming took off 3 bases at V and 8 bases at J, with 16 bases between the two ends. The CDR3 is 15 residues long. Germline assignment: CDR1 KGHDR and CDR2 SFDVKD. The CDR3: CATSDKGEGQDEQFF. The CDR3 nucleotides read TGTGCCACCAGTGATAAGGGGGAGGGCCAGGATGAGCAGTTCTTC.

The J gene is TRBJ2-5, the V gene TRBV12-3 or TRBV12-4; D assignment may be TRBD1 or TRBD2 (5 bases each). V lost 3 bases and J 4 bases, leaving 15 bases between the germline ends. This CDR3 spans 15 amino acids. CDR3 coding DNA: TGTGCCAGCAGTTTCTTCCAGGGCGAGGGAGAGACCCAGTACTTC. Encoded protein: CASSFFQGEGETQYF.